Listed here are 9 T cell receptor beta chains from one sample, sequenced in a study of cytomegalovirus exposure and HLA in healthy donors. The PCR had 60 Vbeta and 13 Jbeta primers. Sequenced by immunoSEQ multiplex PCR; TCRdb stores in-frame clones only, minus some. In total, the table holds 65,000 to 85,000 clones. What was sequenced was PBMCs. The source is a woman aged 55-70 years in good health and CMV-seronegative.

The chain combines TRBV7-9 with TRBJ1-5, with TRBD1 matching 7 bases. After removal of 5 bases from V and 4 bases from J, the junction contained 11 bases not matched to a gene. CDR3 length equals 16 residues. Germline CDR1 is SEHNR and CDR2 is FQNEAQ (reference sequence). The CDR3 is CASSPGTRTGNQPQHF. The CDR3, as DNA: TGTGCCAGCAGCCCCGGGACACGGACAGGAAATCAGCCCCAGCATTTT.

About this clone itself: Distinct nucleotide sequences in the sample also encode this CDR3. The chain links TRBV28 to TRBJ1-2; D is undetermined. The ends were cut back, 4 bases at V and 5 bases at J, with 8 bases in the middle. Germline V gives CDR1 MDHEN, CDR2 SYDVKM. The CDR3 has 12 amino acids. CDR3 in amino acids: CASSSRTYGYTF. For the CDR3, the DNA is TGTGCCAGCAGTTCCAGGACTTATGGCTACACCTTC.

The chain uses TRBV19 and TRBJ2-5; the D gene is possibly TRBD1 (6 bases). CDR1 and CDR2 (germline): LNHDA, SQIVND (reference sequence). The CDR3 is 14 amino acids. The germline V and J ends were trimmed by 3 bases and 2 bases, with 10 bases remaining between them. The CDR3 coding sequence is TGTGCCAGTAGTATGTTGGACAGACAAGAGACCCAGTACTTC. As protein: CASSMLDRQETQYF.

The V call is TRBV28, the J call TRBJ1-2; 11 positions match TRBD1. V trimming: 6 bases; J trimming: 8 bases; junction bases outside the gene matches: 11. The CDR3 spans 15 residues. CDR1 and CDR2 from the germline V gene are MDHEN and SYDVKM. The CDR3 sequence: CASRAGTGGLRGYTF. The CDR3 nucleotides read TGTGCCAGCAGGGCGGGGACAGGGGGTCTGAGGGGCTACACCTTC.

V and J are TRBV7-9 and TRBJ2-5; 9 bases match TRBD1. The CDR3 has 15 residues. Germline CDR1 and CDR2: SEHNR and FQNEAQ (reference sequence). Trimming took 4 bases from V and 2 from J; bases not matched to a gene: 5. The CDR3 nucleotides read TGTGCCAGCAGCTCCTGGACAGGGGATCAAGAGACCCAGTACTTC. Residues: CASSSWTGDQETQYF. Supplemented by reference TRBV7-9 and TRBJ2-5, the full variable domain reads DTGVSQNPRHKITKRGQNVTFRCDPISEHNRLYWYRQTLGQGPEFLTYFQNEAQLEKSRLLSDRFSAERPKGSFSTLEIQRTEQGDSAMYLCASSSWTGDQETQYFGPGTRLLVL.

The chain couples TRBV7-2 to TRBJ2-1; D may be TRBD2 (5 bases). Germline CDR1 and CDR2: SGHTA and FQGNSA. This CDR3 has 11 residues. The germline V and J ends were trimmed by 3 bases and 15 bases, with 12 bases remaining between them. CDR3 in amino acids: CASSFSVGAFF. CDR3 DNA: TGTGCCAGCAGCTTCTCGGTGGGAGCGTTCTTC.

This chain connects TRBV28 to TRBJ1-2; perhaps TRBD1 as D (6 bases). There are 13 residues in the CDR3. CDR1 and CDR2 (germline): MDHEN, SYDVKM. V gave up 7 bases and J gave up 1 base, with 10 bases separating them. Here the CDR3 DNA reads TGTGCCAGCACAGGCAGGGGTAACTATGGCTACACCTTC. Protein sequence: CASTGRGNYGYTF.

The chain recombines TRBV5-1 with TRBJ2-5; 11 nucleotides align to TRBD1. The end of the DNA aligns better with TRBJ2-7, so the J call may be wrong. Germline loops: CDR1 SGHRS, CDR2 YFSETQ. The CDR3 loop spans 15 amino acids. The CDR3 sequence is CASSRGGTGGYEQYF. In nucleotides, the CDR3 is TGCGCCAGCAGCCGGGGGGGGACAGGGGGCTACGAGCAGTACTTC.

The chain has TRBV7-3 and TRBJ2-2, with 8 positions matching TRBD1. Looked up from germline, CDR1 is SGHTA and CDR2 is FQGTGA. The trim removed 5 bases at V and 1 base at J, leaving 3 bases unmatched. The CDR3 is made up of 15 amino acids. In DNA form, the CDR3 reads TGTGCCAGCAGCCCCGGACAGGGGAACACCGGGGAGCTGTTTTTT. As protein: CASSPGQGNTGELFF. Filled out from reference TRBV7-3 and TRBJ2-2, the complete variable domain reads GAGVSQTPSNKVTEKGKYVELRCDPISGHTALYWYRQSLGQGPEFLIYFQGTGAADDSGLPNDRFFAVRPEGSVSTLKIQRTERGDSAVYLCASSPGQGNTGELFFGEGSRLTVL.